This section outlines one TCR beta chain sequence together with its context. Relative to the germline gene, one junction end is altered; a read error may explain this. Germline assignment: CDR1 SGHRS and CDR2 YFSETQ. The CDR3 extends over 14 amino acids. These data are taken from a study of neoadjuvant anti-PD-1 for oral cavity cancer. In the study overall: Most patients had three to four biweekly doses of 3 mg/kg nivolumab before resection. Patients without progression received a fourth nivolumab dose around day 43, then surgical resection on days 50-56.

The time point is: after neoadjuvant nivolumab, at surgical resection. Cohort: HPV-negative, locally advanced oral cavity squamous cell carcinoma patients. TCRdb keeps only in-frame clones here, not all; method: immunoSEQ multiplex PCR. The sample records tens of thousands of clones, roughly 35% being singletons. The V and J genes are TRBV5-1 and TRBJ2-7, with D perhaps TRBD1 or TRBD2 (6 bases each). This specimen consisted of tumor tissue, obtained after nivolumab (anti-PD-1) treatment. The sequence came from a person between 40 and 80 years old with oral cavity squamous cell carcinoma. The CDR3 bases are TGCGCCAGCACCTTGGGGGCGGGAACGTACGAGCAGTACTTC. This encodes CASTLGAGTYEQYF.